This T cell receptor beta chain was sequenced during a study of cytomegalovirus exposure and HLA in healthy donors. The germline V gene has CDR1 MNHNS and CDR2 SASEGT. V was trimmed by 3 bases and J by 0 bases, leaving 16 bases between them. The CDR3 runs to 17 residues. Some clones are missing from TCRdb's copy, which holds only in-frame ones; the method was immunoSEQ multiplex PCR. The sample consists of 56,000 or so clones, 93% of them appearing once. What was sequenced was PBMCs. The TCR originated in a woman between 18 and 29 years old in good health and CMV-seropositive. The chain uses TRBV6-1 and TRBJ2-3; TRBD1 is a possible D gene (8 bases). This CDR3 reads CASSDHTGGGSTDTQYF. CDR3 nucleotides: TGTGCCAGCAGTGATCACACAGGGGGGGGTAGCACAGATACGCAGTATTTT.